This note documents a single T cell receptor (beta chain) sequence. The target antigen is unknown. Here immunoSEQ multiplex PCR was the method, and the copy in TCRdb shows in-frame clones only, minus some. There are about 700,000 clones in the sample; about 90% occur only once, and about 24% lies in the top ten. Trimming pared 4 bases from V and 1 base from J, leaving 8 bases between. This CDR3 has 14 residues. Per the germline V gene, CDR1 is SGHVS and CDR2 is FQNEAQ. Terminally differentiated effector memory CD45RA+ cells were excluded from the naive CD8 cells, which were CD45RO-negative and positively selected for CCR7. This entry comes from a study of shared clonotypes between healthy human individuals. General study results and limits: Even with large depth, rarefaction showed that sorted-subset sequencing was incomplete.

The TCR comes from a young man in good health. The V call is TRBV7-8, the J call TRBJ1-5; D is uncertain. Sequenced: naive CD8+ T cells sorted from blood. The CDR3 DNA reads as TGTGCCAGCAGCTCTACTATCAGCAATCAGCCCCAGCATTTT. It translates to CASSSTISNQPQHF.